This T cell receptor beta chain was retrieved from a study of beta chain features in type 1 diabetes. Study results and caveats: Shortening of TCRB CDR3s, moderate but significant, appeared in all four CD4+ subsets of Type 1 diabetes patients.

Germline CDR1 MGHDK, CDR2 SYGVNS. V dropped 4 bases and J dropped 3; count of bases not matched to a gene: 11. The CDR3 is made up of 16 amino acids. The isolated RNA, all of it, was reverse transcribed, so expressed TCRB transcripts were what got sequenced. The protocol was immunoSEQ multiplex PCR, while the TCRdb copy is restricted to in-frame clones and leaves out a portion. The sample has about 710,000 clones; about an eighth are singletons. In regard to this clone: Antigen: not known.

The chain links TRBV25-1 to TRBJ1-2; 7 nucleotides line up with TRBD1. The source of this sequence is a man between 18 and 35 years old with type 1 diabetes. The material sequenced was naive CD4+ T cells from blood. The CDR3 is CASSGQRQGLDYGYTF. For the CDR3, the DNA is TGTGCCAGCAGTGGACAACGACAGGGACTAGACTATGGCTACACCTTC.